This T cell receptor beta chain was found in a study of cytomegalovirus exposure and HLA in healthy donors. Primers for the PCR totalled 60 Vbeta and 13 Jbeta. Sequenced by immunoSEQ multiplex PCR; TCRdb stores in-frame clones only, minus some. Here the sample spans 85,000 to 130,000 clones, 60% to 80% being singletons. The germline gives CDR1 MDHEN, CDR2 SYDVKM. The CDR3 sequence is 11 residues long. The V and J ends lost 6 bases and 7 bases respectively, with 9 bases between them. The source is a man in his 60s in good health and CMV-seropositive. The V call is TRBV28, the J call TRBJ1-1; D is perhaps TRBD1 (5 bases). The sample was PBMCs. The CDR3 coding sequence is TGTGCCAGCAGGACAGCGAATGAAGCTTTCTTT. This codes for CASRTANEAFF.